This T cell receptor beta chain was documented in a study of blood T cell repertoires in COVID-19 (dated by TCRdb to 2018 to 2021). Some background on the complete study: Collaborator samples came from the United States, Italy and Spain and covered acute and convalescent phases of COVID-19. The prospective study material was composed of cDNA or gDNA derived from T cells, B-cell-depleted T cells, or PBMCs. Subjects who had been exposed to COVID-19, were actively infected with it, or had recovered from it provided the deeply sampled blood TCRbeta repertoires that made up the dataset. Sample metadata almost always included a de-identified subject ID, COVID-19 status, age in years and sex. HLA class I and class II types, where available, came from metadata supplied by the sample provider rather than from assay-based typing. The samples were drawn from the first 160 participants of the ongoing ImmuneRACE study and from about 1,200 subjects provided by 6 global collaborators. The repertoires were released in a freely available public database meant as a resource for research on the immune response to SARS-CoV-2. The study at large found these results: Clinical and demographic metadata were provided uncurated, with the amount varying by source and participant.

Points on this clone: It has no known antigen specificity. Base qualities are not at hand, and no much larger clone is one base apart.

Participants in the prospective study were aged roughly 18 to 89 years, lived in 24 United States geographic areas, and enrolled through a virtual design. In the prospective study, participants were assigned to cohorts based on the clinical history participants reported in a screening survey and a study questionnaire. For ImmuneRACE Cohort 3, a participant was defined as recovered based on two consecutive negative NP/OP PCR tests, clearance by a healthcare professional, or resolution of symptoms. Mobile phlebotomists in the prospective study collected whole blood, serum and a nasopharyngeal or oropharyngeal swab from every participant. Additional blood draws and questionnaires over an approximately 2-month period could optionally be provided by prospective study participants. Blood samples from the prospective study were shipped frozen or at room temperature prior to DNA extraction. The CDR3 covers 13 residues, taking in both the cysteine and the phenylalanine. CDR3 DNA is the only sequence kept; it has 39 bases, read in frame from the first base. The V and J ends are trimmed by 6 bases and 0 bases, leaving 8 bases between them. The germline V gene yields ENHRY for CDR1 and SYGVKD for CDR2.

TCRbeta CDR3 regions were amplified from genomic DNA by means of the immunoSEQ Assay, a bias-controlled multiplex PCR. The paper's processing steps were these. Within the assay, amplification of reference gene primers was used to estimate how many nucleated cells each sample contained. To quantify the absolute abundance of each unique TCRbeta CDR3 rearrangement, sequence reads were collapsed and filtered. For each sample, productive Simpson clonality was calculated as the square root of Simpson's diversity index across productive rearrangements. Imported from immuneACCESS, the table was reduced by TCRdb to in-frame sequences with V and J called. These copies leave out some clones; in studies compared against another copy, an unresolved V gene accounts for under half, and the cause of the remainder is not known. V and J calls and clone size are given by that table; D and trimming were obtained from the DNA. The sample profile shows around 450,000 clones; roughly 91% of them were found once. The top ten constitute 0.6% of the sample.

The chain is encoded by TRBV10-3 joined to TRBJ1-1, with TRBD1 perhaps the D gene, on 6 matching bases. The TCR was taken from a man aged 18 to 35 who had recovered from COVID-19. Sequenced input: PBMCs or T cells enriched from blood (not recorded which). The CDR3 reads CAIRDSMNTEAFF. In nucleotide form, the sequence is TGTGCCATCAGGGACAGCATGAACACTGAAGCTTTCTTT.